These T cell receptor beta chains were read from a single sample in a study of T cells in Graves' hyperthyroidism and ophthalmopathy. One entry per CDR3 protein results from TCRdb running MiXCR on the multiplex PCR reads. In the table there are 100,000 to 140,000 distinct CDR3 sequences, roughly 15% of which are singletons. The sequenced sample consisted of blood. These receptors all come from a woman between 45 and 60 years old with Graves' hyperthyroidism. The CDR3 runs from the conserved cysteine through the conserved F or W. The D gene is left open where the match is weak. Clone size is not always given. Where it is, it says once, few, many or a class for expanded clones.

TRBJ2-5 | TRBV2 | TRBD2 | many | TGTGCCAGCAAGGAGACTAGCGCGGGGCAAGAGACCCAGTACTTC | CASKETSAGQETQYF
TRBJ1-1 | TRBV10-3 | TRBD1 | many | TGTGCCATCCAGAGGGACAGGGGCATGAACACTGAAGCTTTCTTT | CAIQRDRGMNTEAFF
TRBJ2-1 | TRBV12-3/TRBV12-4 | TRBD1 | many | TGTGCCAGCGCGACAGGGGGGAGAGGCAATGAGCAGTTCTTC | CASATGGRGNEQFF
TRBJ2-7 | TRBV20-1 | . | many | TGCAGTGCTAGAGAACCGGACAGGACTACCTACGAGCAGTACTTC | CSAREPDRTTYEQYF
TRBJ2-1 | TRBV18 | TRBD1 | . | TGTACCAGCTCACCAGGGACAGATCGGGAGCAGTTCTTC | CTSSPGTDREQFF
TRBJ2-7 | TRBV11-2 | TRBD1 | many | TGTGCCAGCAGCTCCAGGGGGCTGACCTACGAGCAGTACTTC | CASSSRGLTYEQYF
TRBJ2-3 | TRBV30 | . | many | TGTGCCTGGAGTTTGTCATACGGTACGCAGTATTTT | CAWSLSYGTQYF
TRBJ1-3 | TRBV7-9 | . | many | TGTGCCAGCAGCTGGTTCCCCACACGGAAGCTGTCTGGAAACACCATATATTTT | CASSWFPTRKLSGNTIYF
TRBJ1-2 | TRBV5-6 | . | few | TGTGCCAGCAGCCCCCTTGGACGTCCGCAGGGCTATGGCTACACCTTC | CASSPLGRPQGYGYTF
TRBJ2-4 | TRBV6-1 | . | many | TGTGCCAGCCTTGGGTATTTAGCCAAAAACATTCAGTACTTC | CASLGYLAKNIQYF
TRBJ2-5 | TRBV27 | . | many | TGTGCCGGCAGTTTTGGTAGGGCTATGCCCGGGACCCAGTACTTC | CAGSFGRAMPGTQYF
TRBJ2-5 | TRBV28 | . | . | TGTGCCAGCAGTTTCGGGTCCCCGGGCCGGGAAGAGACCCAGTACTTC | CASSFGSPGREETQYF
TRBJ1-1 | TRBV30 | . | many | TGTGCCTGGATCCAGATCAACACTGAAGCTTTCTTT | CAWIQINTEAFF
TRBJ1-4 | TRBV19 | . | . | TGTGCCAGTAGCGAAGGGAGGAATGAAAAACTGTTTTTT | CASSEGRNEKLFF
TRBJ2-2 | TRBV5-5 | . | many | TGTGCCAGCAGCTATCGTTTGGAGGAACCGAACACCGGGGAGCTGTTTTTT | CASSYRLEEPNTGELFF
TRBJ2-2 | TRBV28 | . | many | TGTGCCAGCAGTCTACAGGGGAACACCGGGGAGCTGTTTTTT | CASSLQGNTGELFF
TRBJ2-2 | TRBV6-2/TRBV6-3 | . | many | TGTGCCAGCAGTTACGGAGGGGCCCGGACCCTCAGGGGGGAGCTGTTTTTT | CASSYGGARTLRGELFF
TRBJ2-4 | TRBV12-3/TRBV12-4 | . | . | TGTGCCAGCGCCTCTGCGGGGGCAAACATTCAGTACTTC | CASASAGANIQYF
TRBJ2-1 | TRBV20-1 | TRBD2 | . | TGCAGTGCCCCCGGGACCGGGACTAGCGGGACCGGTGAGCAGTTCTTC | CSAPGTGTSGTGEQFF
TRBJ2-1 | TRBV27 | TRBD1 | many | TGTGCCAGCAGTTTGACAGGGGGCTCCTACAATGAGCAGTTCTTC | CASSLTGGSYNEQFF
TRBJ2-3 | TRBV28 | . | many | TGTGCCAGCAGGTACGAGGTTACAGATACGCAGTATTTT | CASRYEVTDTQYF
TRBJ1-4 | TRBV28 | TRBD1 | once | TGTGCCAGCAGTCTGGACAGGGTAGTTGGAAAACTGTTTTTT | CASSLDRVVGKLFF
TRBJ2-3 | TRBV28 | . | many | TGTGCCAGCAGTGGACAAGGCACAGATACGCAGTATTTT | CASSGQGTDTQYF
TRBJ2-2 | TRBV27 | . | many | TGTGCCAGCAGTTTCGACAGCCCTAACACCGGGGAGCTGTTTTTT | CASSFDSPNTGELFF
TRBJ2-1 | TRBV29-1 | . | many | TGCAGCGTTGTTTGGCAGGATTCCTACAATGAGCAGTTCTTC | CSVVWQDSYNEQFF
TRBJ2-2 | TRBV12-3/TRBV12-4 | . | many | TGTGCCAGCAGTACCGGGACAAGATCGAACACCGGGGAGCTGTTTTTT | CASSTGTRSNTGELFF
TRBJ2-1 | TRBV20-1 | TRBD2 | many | TGCAGCGCCCTAGCGGGAGTTTTCAATGAGCAGTTCTTC | CSALAGVFNEQFF
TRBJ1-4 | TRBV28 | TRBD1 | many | TGTGCCAGCAGCGTTTTGGCAGGGGGCGCGAGTATTGAAAAACTGTTTTTT | CASSVLAGGASIEKLFF
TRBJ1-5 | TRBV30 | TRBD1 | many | TGTGCCTGGAGGAAAACAGGGGCTAGCAATCAGCCCCAGCATTTT | CAWRKTGASNQPQHF
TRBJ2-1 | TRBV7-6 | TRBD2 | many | TGTGCCAGCAGCTTATTGTTAGCGGGAGCTGAGCAGTTCTTC | CASSLLLAGAEQFF
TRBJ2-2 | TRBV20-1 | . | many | TGCAGTGCTATTGCGGCGAACACCGGGGAGCTGTTTTTT | CSAIAANTGELFF
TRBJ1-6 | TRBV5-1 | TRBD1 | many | TGCGCCAGCAGCTTGGGCAGGGGGTTTGATTCACCCCTCCACTTT | CASSLGRGFDSPLHF
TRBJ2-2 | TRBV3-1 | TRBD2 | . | TGTGCCAGCAGCCAAGATGTGAGACTAGCGTGGAGATCTTCCGGGGAGCTGTTTTTT | CASSQDVRLAWRSSGELFF
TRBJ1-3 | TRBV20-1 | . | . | TGCAGTGCTACGCCCCTCCGAGGCTCTGGAAACACCATATATTTT | CSATPLRGSGNTIYF
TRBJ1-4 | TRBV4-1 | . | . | TGCGCCAGCAGCCAAGTTCGAGCTCCAAATGAAAAACTGTTTTTT | CASSQVRAPNEKLFF
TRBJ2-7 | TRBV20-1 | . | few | TGCAGTGCTAGCGCAGGGAGCAACGAGCAGTACTTC | CSASAGSNEQYF
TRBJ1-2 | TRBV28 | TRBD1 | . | TGTGCCAGCAGTTTACTGGGACAGGGCTACACCTTC | CASSLLGQGYTF
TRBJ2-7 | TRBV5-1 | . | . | TGCGCCACCAAAGGGGACTCACTCGGGGAGCAGTACTTC | CATKGDSLGEQYF
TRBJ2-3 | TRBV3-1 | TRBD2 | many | TGTGCCAGCAGCTTTGAGAGAGCGGGAGGGGATACGCAGTATTTT | CASSFERAGGDTQYF
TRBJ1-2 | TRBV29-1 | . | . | TGCAGCGTTGATGGGGACGGAAGAACCTATGGCTACACCTTC | CSVDGDGRTYGYTF
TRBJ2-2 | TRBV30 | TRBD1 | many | TGTGCCTGGGACAGGGGGAGCGTCACCGGGGAGCTGTTTTTT | CAWDRGSVTGELFF
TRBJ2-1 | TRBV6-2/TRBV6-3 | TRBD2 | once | TGTGCCAGCAGCTCCGGACTAGAACGCAATGAGCGGTTCTTC | CASSSGLERNERFF
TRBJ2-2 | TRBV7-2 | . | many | TGTGCCAGCAGCTTAGCAAGTCTCCACGGGGAGCTGTTTTTT | CASSLASLHGELFF
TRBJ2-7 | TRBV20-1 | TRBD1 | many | TGCAGTGCTAGGAGGGACAGCTACGAGCAGTACTTC | CSARRDSYEQYF
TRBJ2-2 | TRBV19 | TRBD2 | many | TGTGCCAGTAGTATCTGGACTAGCGGGTCTGGGGAGCTGTTTTTT | CASSIWTSGSGELFF
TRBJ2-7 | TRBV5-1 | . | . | TGCGCCAGCAGCTTGGAGGGGACGGGCGAGCAGTACTTC | CASSLEGTGEQYF
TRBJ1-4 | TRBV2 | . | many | TGTGCCATCACTCGGGGAGGGGATGCAACTAATGAAAAACTGTTTTTT | CAITRGGDATNEKLFF
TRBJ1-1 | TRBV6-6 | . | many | TGTGCCAGCAGTTACGTCGGGGACTTGGTGAACACTGAAGCTTTCTTT | CASSYVGDLVNTEAFF
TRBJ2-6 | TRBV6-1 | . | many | TGTGCCAGCAGTGAAGATGAAAGCTCTGGGGCCAACGTCCTGACTTTC | CASSEDESSGANVLTF
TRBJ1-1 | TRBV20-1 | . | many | TGCAGCGCTACGACAAGATCCATGAAAATGAACACTGAAGCTTTCTTT | CSATTRSMKMNTEAFF
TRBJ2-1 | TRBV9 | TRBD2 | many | TGTGCCAGCAGCTCCCGACTAGCGGGGACCCTAGATGAGCAGTTCTTC | CASSSRLAGTLDEQFF
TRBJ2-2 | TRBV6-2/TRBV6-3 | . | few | TGTGCCAGCAACTCCAGGCTAGCTCCCGGGGAGCTGTTTTTT | CASNSRLAPGELFF
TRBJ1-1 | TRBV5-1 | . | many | TGCGCCAGCAGCTTGAGGCCGGGGGTGAACACTGAAGCTTTCTTT | CASSLRPGVNTEAFF